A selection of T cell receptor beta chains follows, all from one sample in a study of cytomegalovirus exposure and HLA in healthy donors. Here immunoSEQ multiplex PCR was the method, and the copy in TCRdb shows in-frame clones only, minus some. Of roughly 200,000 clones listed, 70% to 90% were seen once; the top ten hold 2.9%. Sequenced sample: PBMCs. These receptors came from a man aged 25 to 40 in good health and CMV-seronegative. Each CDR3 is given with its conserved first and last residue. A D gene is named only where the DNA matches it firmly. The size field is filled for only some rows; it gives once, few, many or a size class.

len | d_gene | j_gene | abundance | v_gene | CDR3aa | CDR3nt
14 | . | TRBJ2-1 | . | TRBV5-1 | CASSLGGPDNEQFF | TGCGCCAGCAGCTTGGGGGGGCCCGACAATGAGCAGTTCTTC
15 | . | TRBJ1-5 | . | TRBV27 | CASSPRQGSGQPQHF | TGTGCCAGCAGTCCCCGTCAGGGAAGCGGGCAGCCCCAGCATTTT
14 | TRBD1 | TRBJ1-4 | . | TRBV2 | CASSLTGTSEKLFF | TGTGCCAGCAGCCTGACAGGGACAAGTGAAAAACTGTTTTTT
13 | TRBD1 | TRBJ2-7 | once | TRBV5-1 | CASSLGTGDEQYF | TGCGCCAGCAGCTTAGGGACAGGGGATGAGCAGTACTTC
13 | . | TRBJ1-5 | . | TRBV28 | CAIETGPNQPQHF | TGTGCCATCGAGACAGGACCCAATCAGCCCCAGCATTTT
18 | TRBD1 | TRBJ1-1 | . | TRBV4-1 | CASSQEDRGGLGNTEAFF | TGCGCCAGCAGCCAAGAAGACAGGGGAGGATTAGGGAACACTGAAGCTTTCTTT
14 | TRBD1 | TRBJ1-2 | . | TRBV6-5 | CASNDRGRGGGYTF | TGTGCCAGCAACGACAGGGGAAGAGGGGGTGGCTACACCTTC
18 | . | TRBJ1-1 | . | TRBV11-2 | CASSLGVSGMGLNTEAFF | TGTGCCAGCAGCTTAGGAGTGTCAGGGATGGGTTTAAACACTGAAGCTTTCTTT
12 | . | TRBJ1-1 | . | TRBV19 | CASSTGNTEAFF | TGTGCCAGTAGCACAGGGAACACTGAAGCTTTCTTT
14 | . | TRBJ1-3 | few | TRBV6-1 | CASSPLASGNTIYF | TGTGCCAGCAGTCCATTGGCCTCTGGAAACACCATATATTTT
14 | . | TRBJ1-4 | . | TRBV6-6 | CASRRPGTGEKLFF | TGTGCCAGCAGAAGACCGGGTACGGGAGAAAAACTGTTTTTT
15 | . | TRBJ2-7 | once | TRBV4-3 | CASSQVQGDGYEQYF | TGCGCCAGCAGCCAAGTCCAGGGTGATGGCTACGAGCAGTACTTC
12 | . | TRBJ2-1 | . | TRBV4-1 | CASSRGLNEQFF | TGCGCCAGCAGCCGGGGGCTCAATGAGCAGTTCTTC
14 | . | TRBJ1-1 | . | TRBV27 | CASSPGTFNTEAFF | TGTGCCAGCAGTCCAGGGACATTTAACACTGAAGCTTTCTTT
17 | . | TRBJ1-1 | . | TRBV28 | CASSQLESTNPSEKAFF | TGTGCCAGCAGTCAACTTGAAAGCACGAACCCTAGCGAGAAAGCTTTCTTT
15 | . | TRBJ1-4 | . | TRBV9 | CASSADWGANEKLFF | TGTGCCAGCAGCGCCGACTGGGGGGCTAATGAAAAACTGTTTTTT
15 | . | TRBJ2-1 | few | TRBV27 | CASSFVWTGRDEQFF | TGTGCCAGCAGTTTCGTTTGGACAGGGAGGGATGAGCAGTTCTTC
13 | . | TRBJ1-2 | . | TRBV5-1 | CASSFDGNYGYTF | TGCGCCAGCAGCTTCGACGGGAACTATGGCTACACCTTC
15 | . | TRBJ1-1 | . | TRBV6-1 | CASSDSVLMNTEAFF | TGTGCCAGCAGTGATTCGGTTCTAATGAACACTGAAGCTTTCTTT
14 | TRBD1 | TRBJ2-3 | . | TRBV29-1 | CSVTGVESTRTQYF | TGCAGCGTGACAGGGGTAGAGTCCACACGTACGCAGTATTTT
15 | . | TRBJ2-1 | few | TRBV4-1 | CASSPRHLIYNEQFF | TGCGCCAGCAGCCCCCGACACCTGATCTACAATGAGCAGTTCTTC
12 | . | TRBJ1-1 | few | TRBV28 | CASSLWRTEAFF | TGTGCCAGCAGTTTATGGAGGACTGAAGCTTTCTTT
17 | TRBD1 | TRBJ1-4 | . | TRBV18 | CASSPLGQGATNEKLFF | TGTGCCAGCTCACCACTGGGACAGGGCGCAACTAATGAAAAACTGTTTTTT
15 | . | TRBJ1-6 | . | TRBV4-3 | CASSQDEGYNSPLHF | TGCGCCAGCAGCCAAGACGAGGGTTATAATTCACCCCTCCACTTT
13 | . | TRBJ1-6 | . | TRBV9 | CASSFANNSPLHF | TGTGCCAGCAGTTTCGCGAATAATTCACCCCTCCACTTT
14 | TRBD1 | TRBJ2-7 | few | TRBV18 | CASSPETGGYEQYF | TGTGCCAGCTCACCTGAGACAGGGGGATACGAGCAGTACTTC
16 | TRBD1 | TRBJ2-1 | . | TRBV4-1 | CASSQGVRTGGDEQFF | TGCGCCAGCAGCCAAGGGGTCCGGACAGGGGGAGATGAGCAGTTCTTC
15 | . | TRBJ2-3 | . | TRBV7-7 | CASSLGQGETDTQYF | TGTGCTAGCAGCTTAGGGCAGGGTGAAACAGATACGCAGTATTTT
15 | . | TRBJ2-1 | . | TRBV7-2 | CASSLSSRGYNEQFF | TGTGCCAGCAGCTTGAGTTCCAGGGGCTACAATGAGCAGTTCTTC
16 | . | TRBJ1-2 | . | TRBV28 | CASSPVLYTGNYGYTF | TGTGCCAGCAGTCCGGTTTTGTATACAGGGAACTATGGCTACACCTTC
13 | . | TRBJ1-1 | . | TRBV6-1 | CASRKQGNTEAFF | TGTGCCAGCAGAAAACAGGGGAACACTGAAGCTTTCTTT
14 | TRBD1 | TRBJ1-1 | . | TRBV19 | CASSRYRGDTEAFF | TGTGCCAGTAGTAGGTACAGGGGGGACACTGAAGCTTTCTTT
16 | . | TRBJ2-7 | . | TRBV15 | CATSRDRQTGFYEQYF | TGTGCCACCAGCAGAGATCGCCAAACCGGTTTTTACGAGCAGTACTTC
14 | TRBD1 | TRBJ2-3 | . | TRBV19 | CASSRTGATDTQYF | TGTGCCAGTAGTAGGACAGGGGCAACAGATACGCAGTATTTT
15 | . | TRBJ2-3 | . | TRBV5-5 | CASSFGHGGADTQYF | TGTGCCAGCAGCTTTGGACACGGGGGAGCAGATACGCAGTATTTT
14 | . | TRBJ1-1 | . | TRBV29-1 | CSATTGTMNTEAFF | TGCAGCGCAACTACAGGGACCATGAACACTGAAGCTTTCTTT
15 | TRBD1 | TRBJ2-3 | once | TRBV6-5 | CASSYSNRGRDTQYF | TGTGCCAGCAGTTACAGTAACAGGGGGCGAGATACGCAGTATTTT
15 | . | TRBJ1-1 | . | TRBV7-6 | CASSTSGQLNTEAFF | TGTGCCAGCAGCACTTCCGGACAGCTGAACACTGAAGCTTTCTTT
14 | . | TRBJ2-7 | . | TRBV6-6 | CASSSGLNAYEQYF | TGTGCCAGCAGTTCCGGTTTGAACGCCTACGAGCAGTACTTC
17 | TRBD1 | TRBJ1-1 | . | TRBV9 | CASSLTRDRGLNTEAFF | TGTGCCAGCAGCTTGACACGGGACAGGGGTTTGAACACTGAAGCTTTCTTT
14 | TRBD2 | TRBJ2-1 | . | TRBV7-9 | CASSLSERGNEQFF | TGTGCCAGCAGCTTGTCAGAGCGGGGCAATGAGCAGTTCTTC
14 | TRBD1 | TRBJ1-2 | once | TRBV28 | CASSLGLGGDGYTF | TGTGCCAGCAGTTTAGGGCTAGGGGGCGATGGCTACACCTTC
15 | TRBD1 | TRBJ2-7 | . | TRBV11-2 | CASSPRTGWSYEQYF | TGTGCCAGCAGCCCACGGACAGGGTGGTCCTACGAGCAGTACTTC
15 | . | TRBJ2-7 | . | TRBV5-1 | CASSLAEVSSYEQYF | TGCGCCAGCAGCCTGGCGGAGGTAAGCTCCTACGAGCAGTACTTC
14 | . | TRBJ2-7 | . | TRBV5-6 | CASSRDISRSEQYF | TGTGCCAGCAGCCGGGACATCAGTAGGTCCGAGCAGTACTTC
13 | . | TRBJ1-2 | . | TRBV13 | CASSLGGYYGYTF | TGTGCCAGCAGCTTAGGGGGCTACTATGGCTACACCTTC
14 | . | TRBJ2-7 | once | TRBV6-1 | CASSVDWASYEQYF | TGTGCCAGCAGTGTGGACTGGGCCTCCTACGAGCAGTACTTC
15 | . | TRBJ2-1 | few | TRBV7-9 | CASREAGDRLSGQFF | TGTGCCAGCAGGGAAGCGGGTGACCGACTAAGCGGGCAGTTCTTC
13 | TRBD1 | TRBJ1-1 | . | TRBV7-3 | CASSPTGEAEAFF | TGTGCCAGCAGTCCGACAGGGGAGGCTGAAGCTTTCTTT
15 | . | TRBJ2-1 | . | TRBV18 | CASSQRTGINNEQFF | TGTGCCAGCTCACAACGAACAGGGATAAACAATGAGCAGTTCTTC
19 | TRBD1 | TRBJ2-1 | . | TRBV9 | CASSVALDRGHLGHNEQFF | TGTGCCAGCAGCGTAGCTTTGGACAGGGGACACCTCGGGCACAATGAGCAGTTCTTC
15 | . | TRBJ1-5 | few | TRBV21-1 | CASSNVDRGEQPQHF | TGTGCCAGCAGCAACGTCGACAGGGGAGAACAGCCCCAGCATTTT
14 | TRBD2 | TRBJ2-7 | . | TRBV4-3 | CASSTGRDASEQYF | TGCGCCAGCAGCACCGGGAGGGACGCCAGCGAGCAGTACTTC
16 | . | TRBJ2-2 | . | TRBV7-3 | CASSLRTGGGHGELFF | TGTGCCAGCAGCTTAAGAACTGGCGGGGGCCACGGGGAGCTGTTTTTT